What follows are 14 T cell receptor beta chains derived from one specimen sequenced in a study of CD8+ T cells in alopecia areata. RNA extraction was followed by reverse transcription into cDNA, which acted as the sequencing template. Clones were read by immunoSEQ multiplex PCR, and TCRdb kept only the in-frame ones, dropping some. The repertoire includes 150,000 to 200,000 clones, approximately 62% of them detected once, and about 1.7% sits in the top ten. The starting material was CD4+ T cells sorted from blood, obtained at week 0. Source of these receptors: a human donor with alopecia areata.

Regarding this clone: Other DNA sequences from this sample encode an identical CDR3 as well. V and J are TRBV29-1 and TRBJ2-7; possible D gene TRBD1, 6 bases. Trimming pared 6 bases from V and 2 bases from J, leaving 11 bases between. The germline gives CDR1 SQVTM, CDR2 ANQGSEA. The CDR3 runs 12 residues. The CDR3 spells CSVEDRAYEQYF. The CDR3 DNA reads TGCAGCGTGGAGGACAGAGCCTACGAGCAGTACTTC.

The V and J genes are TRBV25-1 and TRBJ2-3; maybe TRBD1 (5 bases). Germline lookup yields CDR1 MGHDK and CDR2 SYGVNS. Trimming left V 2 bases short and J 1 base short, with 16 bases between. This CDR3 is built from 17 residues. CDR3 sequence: CASSETGPQGGTDTQYF. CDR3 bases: TGTGCCAGCAGTGAAACCGGACCTCAGGGTGGCACAGATACGCAGTATTTT.

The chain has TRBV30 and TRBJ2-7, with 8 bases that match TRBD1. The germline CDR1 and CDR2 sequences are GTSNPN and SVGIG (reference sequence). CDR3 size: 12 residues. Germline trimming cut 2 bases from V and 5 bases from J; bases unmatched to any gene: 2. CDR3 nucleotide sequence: TGTGCCTGGAGTCTGACAGGGGACGAGCAGTACTTC. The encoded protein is CAWSLTGDEQYF.

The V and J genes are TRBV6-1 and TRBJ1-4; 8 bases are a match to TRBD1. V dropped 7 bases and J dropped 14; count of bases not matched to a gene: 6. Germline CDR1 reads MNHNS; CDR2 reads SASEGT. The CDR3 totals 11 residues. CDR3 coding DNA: TGTGCCAGCACCCGGACAGGGCAGCTGTTTTTT. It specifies CASTRTGQLFF.

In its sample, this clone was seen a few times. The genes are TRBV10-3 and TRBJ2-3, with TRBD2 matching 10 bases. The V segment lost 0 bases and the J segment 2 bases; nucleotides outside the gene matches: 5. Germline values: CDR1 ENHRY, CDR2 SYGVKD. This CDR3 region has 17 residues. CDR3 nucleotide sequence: TGTGCCATCAGTGAGTCAGCGGGGGGGCCTACCACAGATACGCAGTATTTT. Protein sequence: CAISESAGGPTTDTQYF.

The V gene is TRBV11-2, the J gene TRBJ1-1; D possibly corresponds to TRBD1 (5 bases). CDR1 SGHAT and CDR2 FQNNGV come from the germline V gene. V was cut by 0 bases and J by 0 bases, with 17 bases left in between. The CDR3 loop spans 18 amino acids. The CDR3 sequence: CASSLDQGIRRMNTEAFF. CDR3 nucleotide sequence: TGTGCCAGCAGCTTAGATCAGGGAATAAGACGGATGAACACTGAAGCTTTCTTT.

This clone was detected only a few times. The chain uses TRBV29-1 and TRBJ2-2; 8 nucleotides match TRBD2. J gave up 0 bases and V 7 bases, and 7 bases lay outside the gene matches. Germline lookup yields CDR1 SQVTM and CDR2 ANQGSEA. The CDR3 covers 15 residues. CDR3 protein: CSAGSGGANTGELFF. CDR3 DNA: TGCAGCGCCGGGAGCGGGGGAGCGAACACCGGGGAGCTGTTTTTT.

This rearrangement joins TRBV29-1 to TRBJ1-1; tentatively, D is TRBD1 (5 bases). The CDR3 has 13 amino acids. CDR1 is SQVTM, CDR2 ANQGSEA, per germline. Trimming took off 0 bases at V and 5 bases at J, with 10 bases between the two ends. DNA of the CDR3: TGCAGCGTTGAAGAAGGCAGGGTGACTGAAGCTTTCTTT. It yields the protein CSVEEGRVTEAFF.

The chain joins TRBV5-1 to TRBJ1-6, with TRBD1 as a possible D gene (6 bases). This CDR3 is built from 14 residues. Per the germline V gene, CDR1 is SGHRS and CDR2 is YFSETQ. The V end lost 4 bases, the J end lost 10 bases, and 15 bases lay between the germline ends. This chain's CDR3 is CASSKETGGSPLHF. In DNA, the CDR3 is TGCGCCAGCAGCAAGGAGACAGGAGGGTCACCCCTCCACTTT.

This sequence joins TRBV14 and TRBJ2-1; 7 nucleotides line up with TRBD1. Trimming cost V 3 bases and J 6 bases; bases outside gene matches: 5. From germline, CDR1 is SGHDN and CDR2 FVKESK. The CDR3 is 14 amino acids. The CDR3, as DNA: TGTGCCAGCAGCCAGCATCGACAGGGCAATGAGCAGTTCTTC. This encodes CASSQHRQGNEQFF.

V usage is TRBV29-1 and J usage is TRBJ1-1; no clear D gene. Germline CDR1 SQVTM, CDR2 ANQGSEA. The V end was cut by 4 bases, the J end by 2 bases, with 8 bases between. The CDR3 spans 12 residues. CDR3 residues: CSVAQSNTEAFF. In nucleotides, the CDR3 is TGCAGCGTTGCACAGTCTAACACTGAAGCTTTCTTT. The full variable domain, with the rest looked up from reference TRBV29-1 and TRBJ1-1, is SAVISQKPSRDICQRGTSLTIQCQVDSQVTMMFWYRQQPGQSLTLIATANQGSEATYESGFVIDKFPISRPNLTFSTLTVSNMSPEDSSIYLCSVAQSNTEAFFGQGTRLTVV.

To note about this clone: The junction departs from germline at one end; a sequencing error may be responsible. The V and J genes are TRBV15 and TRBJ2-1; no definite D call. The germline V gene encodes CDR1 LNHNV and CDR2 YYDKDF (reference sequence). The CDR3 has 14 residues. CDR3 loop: CATSRDQAQIERFF. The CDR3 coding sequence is TGTGCCACCAGCAGAGACCAAGCTCAAATCGAGCGGTTCTTC.

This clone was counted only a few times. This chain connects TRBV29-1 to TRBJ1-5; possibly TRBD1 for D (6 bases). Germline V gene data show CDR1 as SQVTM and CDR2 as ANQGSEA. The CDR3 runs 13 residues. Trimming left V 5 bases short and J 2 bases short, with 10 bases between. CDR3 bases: TGCAGCGTTACGGGGGCGGGCAATCAGCCCCAGCATTTT. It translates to CSVTGAGNQPQHF.

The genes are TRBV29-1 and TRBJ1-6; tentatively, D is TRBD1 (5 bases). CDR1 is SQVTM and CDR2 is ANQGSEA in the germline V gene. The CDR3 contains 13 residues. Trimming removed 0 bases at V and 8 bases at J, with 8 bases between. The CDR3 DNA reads TGCAGCGTTGAAGAGGGGCAGGATTCACCCCTCCACTTT. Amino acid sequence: CSVEEGQDSPLHF.